This T cell receptor (beta chain) was captured in a study of radiation and T cells in renal cell carcinoma. Per germline, CDR1 SGHTA and CDR2 FQGNSA. This CDR3 has 17 amino acids. J gave up 8 bases and V 2 bases, and 12 bases lay outside the gene matches. Libraries were prepared by immunoSEQ multiplex PCR; TCRdb keeps only in-frame clonotypes and omits some of them. The sample yields approximately 70,000 clones, about 74% seen once. Worth noting for this clone: Its antigen is unknown.

As to time point: blood 4 weeks post-SBRT, at nephrectomy. As for treatment: 15 Gy SBRT to primary tumor, nephrectomy 4 weeks later. Study observations and caveats: In blood, top tumor clones expanded by 2 weeks, shrinking by 4. Without pretreatment biopsies, baseline tumor clonotype presence was undetermined.

This sequence was found in a man aged 60 to 69 with renal cell carcinoma. This specimen consisted of blood, obtained from a patient whose treatment included radiotherapy and nephrectomy. The rearrangement uses TRBV7-2 and TRBJ2-2, with TRBD2 matching over 9 bases. The CDR3 loop reads CASSLLGLAGLAGELFF. The CDR3 nucleotides read TGTGCCAGCAGCTTATTGGGGCTAGCGGGGTTGGCTGGGGAGCTGTTTTTT. Using reference TRBV7-2 and TRBJ2-2 for the parts outside the CDR3, the full variable domain is GAGVSQSPSNKVTEKGKDVELRCDPISGHTALYWYRQSLGQGLEFLIYFQGNSAPDKSGLPSDRFSAERTGGSVSTLTIQRTQQEDSAVYLCASSLLGLAGLAGELFFGEGSRLTVL.